This T cell receptor beta chain was profiled in a study of blood T cell repertoires in COVID-19. The CDR3 spans 16 residues. V shed 3 bases and J 4 bases; nucleotides not matched to a gene: 11. Germline CDR1 reads ENHRY; CDR2 reads SYGVKD. Original analysis: Nucleated cell counts were estimated from reference gene primer amplification. Libraries were prepared by immunoSEQ multiplex PCR; TCRdb keeps only in-frame clonotypes and omits some of them. V and J calls and clone size are copied from that table; D and trimming were computed from the DNA. The repertoire holds over 50,000 clones, with over 60% as singletons. Seattle enrolled patients during active infection and tracked them longitudinally.

The origin of this receptor is an older woman with COVID-19, enrolled during active disease. The V gene is TRBV10-3, the J gene TRBJ1-2; TRBD1 matches at 7 bases. The sample consisted of peripheral blood. CDR3 sequence reads: CAISDPDRAGGYGYTF. CDR3 sequence (DNA): TGTGCCATCAGTGACCCAGACAGGGCAGGCGGCTATGGCTACACCTTC.